These 10 T cell receptor beta chains were sequenced from one sample in a study of cytomegalovirus exposure and HLA in healthy donors. Use of 60 Vbeta and 13 Jbeta primers characterized the PCR. The method was immunoSEQ multiplex PCR; TCRdb's version includes in-frame clones alone and lacks a portion of them. The sample includes some 52,000 clones, approximately 70% seen only once; the top ten take approximately 2.7%. Sequenced sample: PBMCs. The source of these receptors is a man in his late teens or twenties in good health and CMV-seronegative.

The chain joins TRBV14 to TRBJ2-3; 7 positions agree with TRBD2. Trimming cost V 4 bases and J 2 bases; bases outside gene matches: 9. Germline loops: CDR1 SGHDN, CDR2 FVKESK. The length of the CDR3 is 16 residues. As DNA, the CDR3 is TGTGCCAGCAGCCCCAAGAGCGGGACTCTCACAGATACGCAGTATTTT. It translates to CASSPKSGTLTDTQYF.

V gene TRBV5-1 combines with J gene TRBJ2-7, with 9 bases fitting TRBD1. This CDR3 is 16 amino acids long. The J segment lost 6 bases and the V segment lost 3 bases, leaving 13 bases of the junction unmatched. From germline, CDR1 is SGHRS and CDR2 YFSETQ. The CDR3 coding sequence is TGCGCCAGCAGCTCAAGGACAGACAGGGGGGGATCCGAGCAGTACTTC. Translated, it gives CASSSRTDRGGSEQYF.

The chain is built from TRBV20-1 and TRBJ2-1; a possible D gene is TRBD1 (6 bases). The CDR3 has 11 residues. Germline V CDR1 and CDR2: DFQATT, SNEGSKA (reference sequence). Trimming took off 5 bases at V and 11 bases at J, with 13 bases between the two ends. CDR3 DNA sequence: TGCAGTGCTGAACAGGGCCCACAGCAGTTCTTC. This sequence encodes CSAEQGPQQFF.

The gene calls are TRBV20-1 and TRBJ2-7; D not resolved. There are 11 residues in the CDR3. CDR1 and CDR2 (germline): DFQATT, SNEGSKA (reference sequence). V was pared by 7 bases and J by 2 bases, with 9 bases between. The DNA for the CDR3 is TGCAGTGTCCCAGTGACCTACGAGCAGTACTTC. The encoded protein is CSVPVTYEQYF.

The gene calls are TRBV9 and TRBJ2-2; weak D call: TRBD1 (6 bases). Trimming shortened V by 6 bases and J by 5 bases, and 14 bases separated the two germline ends. CDR1 and CDR2 from the germline V gene are SGDLS and YYNGEE. The CDR3 runs 14 residues. The CDR3 DNA reads TGTGCCAGCACCACAGGGATTGCGACCGGGGAGCTGTTTTTT. As protein: CASTTGIATGELFF.

Written as DNA, the CDR3 is TGCGCCAGCGCGAGGAGTGGGGAGCGCGAGCAGTACTTC. The encoded protein is CASARSGEREQYF. The chain carries TRBV5-1 and TRBJ2-7; D perhaps matches TRBD2 (5 bases). Germline V gene lookup returns CDR1 SGHRS and CDR2 YFSETQ. This CDR3 contains 13 residues. The V gene lost 7 bases and the J gene lost 6 bases, with 17 bases spanning the gap.

The chain couples TRBV27 to TRBJ1-5, with no clear D. Germline assignment: CDR1 MNHEY and CDR2 SMNVEV (reference sequence). The CDR3 contains 14 residues. Trimming took 3 bases from V and 0 from J, leaving 6 bases between them. CDR3 bases: TGTGCCAGCAGTTTCAGAAATAGCAATCAGCCCCAGCATTTT. Protein product: CASSFRNSNQPQHF.

The chain carries TRBV10-3 and TRBJ2-7; D unresolved. Germline CDR1 reads ENHRY; CDR2 reads SYGVKD. V dropped 0 bases and J dropped 2 bases, with 8 bases sitting between them. The CDR3 totals 14 residues. The CDR3 DNA sequence: TGTGCCATCAGTGAGTCCCTAGGCGCCTACGAGCAGTACTTC. It yields the protein CAISESLGAYEQYF.

This chain uses TRBV25-1 with TRBJ2-5; maybe TRBD2 (6 bases). The CDR3 covers 13 residues. The V and J ends lost 3 bases and 4 bases respectively, with 9 bases between them. Germline-derived CDR1 and CDR2 are MGHDK and SYGVNS. CDR3 DNA sequence: TGTGCCAGCAGTGAGGCGGGGCTAGAGACCCAGTACTTC. Its protein product is CASSEAGLETQYF.

V and J are TRBV6-5 and TRBJ1-2; possible D gene TRBD1, 5 bases. The CDR3 extends over 14 amino acids. V was cut by 0 bases and J by 3 bases, with 8 bases left in between. Germline CDR1 and CDR2: MNHEY and SVGAGI. The CDR3 spells CASSYSSRDYGYTF. CDR3 DNA sequence: TGTGCCAGCAGTTACTCGAGCAGGGACTATGGCTACACCTTC.